A selection of T cell receptor beta chains follows, all from one sample in a study of T cells after yellow fever vaccination. Each CDR3 protein is one row after TCRdb ran MiXCR on the 5' RACE reads. This table has hundreds of thousands of distinct CDR3 sequences, 8% to 10% appearing once. The starting material was PBMCs, obtained on the day of the first yellow fever vaccination. All receptors derive from a man in his late teens or twenties who received the YFV17D yellow fever vaccine. The CDR3 runs from the conserved cysteine through the conserved F or W.

CDR3: CASGKDRGHYEKLFF
V: TRBV7-2

CDR3: CASSPPGPPYGYTF
V: TRBV18

CDR3: CASSLGTWTGSSQSPGNTIYF
V: TRBV11-1

CDR3: CASSLKATPSYEQYF
V: TRBV5-1

CDR3: CASSPNSGAEAFF
V: TRBV6-1

CDR3: CASSPSGAEAFF
V: TRBV12-3/TRBV12-4

CDR3: CASSQASRGRTYEQYF
V: TRBV4-3

CDR3: CAWSVRWGNEQFF
V: TRBV30

CDR3: CASRFSSKAFF
V: TRBV12-3/TRBV12-4

CDR3: CASSYEDSSLYEQYF
V: TRBV6-2/TRBV6-3

CDR3: CAISESTHEQFF
V: TRBV10-3

CDR3: CATHRAGEDEQFF
V: TRBV6-1

CDR3: CASSEARRDGYGYTF
V: TRBV6-1

CDR3: CSLGGGPNYNEQFF
V: TRBV20-1

CDR3: CASSVLAMAGELFF
V: TRBV6-5

CDR3: CATSEWSDTQYF
V: TRBV24-1

CDR3: CATSDGGTNTGELFF
V: TRBV24-1

CDR3: CASSYSSYNEQFF
V: TRBV6-5

CDR3: CASRPTGQNSPLHF
V: TRBV12-3/TRBV12-4

CDR3: CASSLAGGRTQYF
V: TRBV11-2

CDR3: CASSQGGRGYGYTF
V: TRBV12-3/TRBV12-4

CDR3: CASRGGSGAPETQYF
V: TRBV6-1

CDR3: CSARDAQGSTEAFF
V: TRBV20-1

CDR3: CASSPRQENYEQYF
V: TRBV4-2

CDR3: CATSEMKSGGWNEQFF
V: TRBV24-1

CDR3: CASSQRSEAFF
V: TRBV3-1

CDR3: CASSDQWTSYEQYF
V: TRBV6-1

CDR3: CASSLAFGLHTDTQYF
V: TRBV5-5

CDR3: CASSLTSGGSELFF
V: TRBV7-3

CDR3: CASSPFSTSGEQETQYF
V: TRBV5-1

CDR3: CASSSTGAGNTIYF
V: TRBV12-3/TRBV12-4

CDR3: CASSQEEEGETYEQYF
V: TRBV3-1

CDR3: CSARVRPSWYQETQYF
V: TRBV20-1

CDR3: CASRWTSTDTQYF
V: TRBV27

CDR3: CARGTSGTDTQYF
V: TRBV7-9

CDR3: CSASGTVMNTEAFF
V: TRBV20-1

CDR3: CASSPARETQYF
V: TRBV5-1

CDR3: CASSYELGLQPQHF
V: TRBV6-2/TRBV6-3

CDR3: CASGKGGVGNQPQHF
V: TRBV9

CDR3: CATSDWTSGSGELFF
V: TRBV24-1

CDR3: CASSEFAEQVPYNEQFF
V: TRBV6-1

CDR3: CAISSPGLVTDTQYF
V: TRBV28

CDR3: CASRGQYNTGELFF
V: TRBV5-5

CDR3: CASSLWSSGNTIYF
V: TRBV12-3/TRBV12-4

CDR3: CASSYSRTGGNTGELFF
V: TRBV6-5

CDR3: CASSYRGPDQPQHF
V: TRBV7-2

CDR3: CASNPRGGDHEQYF
V: TRBV5-1

CDR3: CSVQDTGGAITEAFF
V: TRBV29-1

CDR3: CASSQAPGTGRGGTQYF
V: TRBV4-3

CDR3: CASSYRAGDGELFF
V: TRBV6-5

CDR3: CASSSAGGQGSGELFF
V: TRBV25-1

CDR3: CASSFEDGGPYSPLHF
V: TRBV5-1

CDR3: CASVSGGETQYF
V: TRBV6-5

CDR3: CASSLVGQGPGEQYF
V: TRBV18

CDR3: CASSLAGGEREQYF
V: TRBV7-9

CDR3: CASSGDVETQYF
V: TRBV25-1

CDR3: CASSLWQGVGEQFF
V: TRBV7-6

CDR3: CSAKGPETQYF
V: TRBV20-1

CDR3: CASSKRLAGWETQYF
V: TRBV6-1